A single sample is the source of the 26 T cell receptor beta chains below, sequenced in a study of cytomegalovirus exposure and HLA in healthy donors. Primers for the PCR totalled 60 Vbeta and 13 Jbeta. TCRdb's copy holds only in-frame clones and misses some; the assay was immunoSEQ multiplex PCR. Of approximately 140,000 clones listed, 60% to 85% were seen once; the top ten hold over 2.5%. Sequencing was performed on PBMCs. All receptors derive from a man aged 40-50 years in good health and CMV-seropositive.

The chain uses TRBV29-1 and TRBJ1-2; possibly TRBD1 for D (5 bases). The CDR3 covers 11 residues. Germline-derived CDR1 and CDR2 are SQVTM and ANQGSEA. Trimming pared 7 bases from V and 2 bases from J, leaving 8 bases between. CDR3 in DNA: TGCAGCGCGGGGGAGAACTATGGCTACACCTTC. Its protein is CSAGENYGYTF.

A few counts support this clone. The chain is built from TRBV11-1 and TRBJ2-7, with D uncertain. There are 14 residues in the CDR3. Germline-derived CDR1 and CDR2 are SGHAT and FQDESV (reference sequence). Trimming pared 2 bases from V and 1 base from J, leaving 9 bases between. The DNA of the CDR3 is TGTGCCAGCAGCTTACGTTTTCAGTCCTACGAGCAGTACTTC. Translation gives CASSLRFQSYEQYF.

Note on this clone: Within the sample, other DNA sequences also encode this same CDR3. CDR3 protein: CASSLGSGSYEQYF. The CDR3 DNA reads TGTGCCAGCAGCTTGGGTAGCGGATCCTACGAGCAGTACTTC. This chain links TRBV5-6 with TRBJ2-7, with D possibly being TRBD2 (6 bases). The CDR3 extends over 14 amino acids. The germline gives CDR1 SGHDT, CDR2 YYEEEE. V was clipped by 0 bases and J by 1 base, with 8 bases between them.

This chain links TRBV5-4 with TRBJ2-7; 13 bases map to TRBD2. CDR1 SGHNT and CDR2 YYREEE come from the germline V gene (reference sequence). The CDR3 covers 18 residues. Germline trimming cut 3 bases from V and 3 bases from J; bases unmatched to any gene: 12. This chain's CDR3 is CASSSQDRLAGGLYEQYF. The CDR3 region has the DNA TGTGCCAGCAGCTCCCAGGACCGACTAGCGGGAGGACTCTACGAGCAGTACTTC.

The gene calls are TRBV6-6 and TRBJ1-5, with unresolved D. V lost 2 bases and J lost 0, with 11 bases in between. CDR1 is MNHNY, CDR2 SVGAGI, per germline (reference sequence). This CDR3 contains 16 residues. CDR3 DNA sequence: TGTGCCAGCAGTTACGCGAGAACTTATAGCAATCAGCCCCAGCATTTT. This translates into CASSYARTYSNQPQHF.

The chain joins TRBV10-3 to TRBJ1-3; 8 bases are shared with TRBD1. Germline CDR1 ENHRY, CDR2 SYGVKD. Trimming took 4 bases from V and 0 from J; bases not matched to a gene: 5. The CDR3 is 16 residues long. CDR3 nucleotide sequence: TGTGCCATCAGTGTTGGACAGGGTGGCTCTGGAAACACCATATATTTT. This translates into CAISVGQGGSGNTIYF.

The CDR3: CAWSSGTATNTIYF. Written as DNA, the CDR3 is TGTGCCTGGAGTAGCGGGACGGCAACAAACACCATATATTTT. The gene calls are TRBV30 and TRBJ1-3, with D possibly TRBD1 on 5 matching bases. This CDR3 region has 14 residues. The germline CDR1 and CDR2 sequences are GTSNPN and SVGIG (reference sequence). The germline V and J ends were trimmed by 2 bases and 6 bases, with 14 bases remaining between them.

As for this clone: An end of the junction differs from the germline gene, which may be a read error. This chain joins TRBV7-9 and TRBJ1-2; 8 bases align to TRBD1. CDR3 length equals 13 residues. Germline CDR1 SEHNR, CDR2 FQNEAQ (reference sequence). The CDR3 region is CSSSLEGQDGYTF. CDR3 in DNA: TGTTCCAGCAGCTTAGAGGGACAGGATGGCTACACCTTC. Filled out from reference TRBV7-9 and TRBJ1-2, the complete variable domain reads DTGVSQNPRHKITKRGQNVTFRCDPISEHNRLYWYRQTLGQGPEFLTYFQNEAQLEKSRLLSDRFSAERPKGSFSTLEIQRTEQGDSAMYLCSSSLEGQDGYTFGSGTRLTVV.

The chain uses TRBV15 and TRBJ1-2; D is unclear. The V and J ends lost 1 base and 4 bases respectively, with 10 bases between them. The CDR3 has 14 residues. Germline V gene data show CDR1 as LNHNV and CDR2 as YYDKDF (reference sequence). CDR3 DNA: TGTGCCACCAGCAGAGTGGGTCGGGGCTATGGCTACACCTTC. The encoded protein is CATSRVGRGYGYTF.

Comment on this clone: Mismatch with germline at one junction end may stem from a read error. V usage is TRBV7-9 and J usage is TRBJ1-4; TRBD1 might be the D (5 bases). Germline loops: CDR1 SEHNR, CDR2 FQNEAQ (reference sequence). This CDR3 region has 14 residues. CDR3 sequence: CSSSPPDINEKLFF. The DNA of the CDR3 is TGTTCCAGCAGCCCGCCGGACATTAATGAAAAACTGTTTTTT.

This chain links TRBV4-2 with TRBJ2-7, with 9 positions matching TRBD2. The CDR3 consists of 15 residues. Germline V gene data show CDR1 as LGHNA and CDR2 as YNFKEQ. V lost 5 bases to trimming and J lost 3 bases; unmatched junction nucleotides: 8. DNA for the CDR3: TGTGCCAGCAGCTTCGCGGGAGGGTCCCGCTACGAGCAGTACTTC. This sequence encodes CASSFAGGSRYEQYF.

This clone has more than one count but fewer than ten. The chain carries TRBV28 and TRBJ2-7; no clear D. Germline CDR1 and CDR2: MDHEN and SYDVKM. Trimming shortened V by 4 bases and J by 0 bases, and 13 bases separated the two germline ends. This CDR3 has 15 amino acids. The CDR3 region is CASSSSRVYSYEQYF. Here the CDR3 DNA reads TGTGCCAGCAGTTCCTCGAGAGTCTACTCCTACGAGCAGTACTTC. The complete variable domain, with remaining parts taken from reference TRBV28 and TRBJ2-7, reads DVKVTQSSRYLVKRTGEKVFLECVQDMDHENMFWYRQDPGLGLRLIYFSYDVKMKEKGDIPEGYSVSREKKERFSLILESASTNQTSMYLCASSSSRVYSYEQYFGPGTRLTVT.

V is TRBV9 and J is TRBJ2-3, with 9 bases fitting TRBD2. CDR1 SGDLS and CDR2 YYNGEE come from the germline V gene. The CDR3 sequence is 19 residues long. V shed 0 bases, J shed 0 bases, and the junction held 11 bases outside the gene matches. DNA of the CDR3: TGTGCCAGCAGCGTAGCGGGTCTAGCGGGACCAATTAGCACAGATACGCAGTATTTT. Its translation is CASSVAGLAGPISTDTQYF.

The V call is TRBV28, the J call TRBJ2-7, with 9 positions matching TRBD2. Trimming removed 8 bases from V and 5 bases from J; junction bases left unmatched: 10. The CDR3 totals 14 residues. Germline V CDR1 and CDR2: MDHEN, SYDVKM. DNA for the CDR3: TGTGCCAGCGGGGGGGCGGGAGGGCCCCACGAGCAGTACTTC. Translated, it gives CASGGAGGPHEQYF.

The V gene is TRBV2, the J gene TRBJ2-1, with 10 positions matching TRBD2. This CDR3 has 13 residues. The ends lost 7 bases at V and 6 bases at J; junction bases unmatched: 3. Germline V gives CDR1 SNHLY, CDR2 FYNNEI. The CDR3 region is CASTLAGSNEQFF. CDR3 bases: TGTGCCAGCACACTAGCGGGATCCAATGAGCAGTTCTTC.

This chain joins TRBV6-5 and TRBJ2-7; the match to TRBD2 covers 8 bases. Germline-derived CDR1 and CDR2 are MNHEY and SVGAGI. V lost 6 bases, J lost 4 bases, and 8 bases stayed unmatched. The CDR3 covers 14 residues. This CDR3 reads CASSPGGGTYEQYF. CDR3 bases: TGTGCCAGCAGCCCCGGGGGGGGAACGTACGAGCAGTACTTC.

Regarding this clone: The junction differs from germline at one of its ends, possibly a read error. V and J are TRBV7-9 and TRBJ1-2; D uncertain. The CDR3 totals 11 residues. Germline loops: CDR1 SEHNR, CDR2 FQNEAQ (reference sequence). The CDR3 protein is CSSSSFYGYTF. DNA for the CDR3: TGTTCCAGCAGCTCTTTCTATGGCTACACCTTC.

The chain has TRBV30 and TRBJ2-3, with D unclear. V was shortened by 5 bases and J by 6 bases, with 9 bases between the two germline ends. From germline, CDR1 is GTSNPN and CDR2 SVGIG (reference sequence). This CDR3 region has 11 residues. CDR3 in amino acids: CAWYFADTQYF. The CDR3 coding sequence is TGTGCCTGGTACTTCGCGGATACGCAGTATTTT.

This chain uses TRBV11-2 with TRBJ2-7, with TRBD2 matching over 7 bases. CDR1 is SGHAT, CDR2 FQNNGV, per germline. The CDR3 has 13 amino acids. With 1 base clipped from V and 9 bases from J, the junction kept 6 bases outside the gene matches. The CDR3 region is CASSLASSGAQYF. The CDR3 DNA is TGTGCCAGCAGCTTAGCGTCTAGCGGTGCGCAGTACTTC.

CDR3 sequence: CASRRTGSPYEQYF. DNA of the CDR3: TGTGCCAGCAGGCGAACAGGGTCCCCCTACGAGCAGTACTTC. The chain is built from TRBV28 and TRBJ2-7; tentatively, D is TRBD1 (6 bases). This CDR3 contains 14 residues. V was pared by 6 bases and J by 2 bases, with 14 bases between. Per the germline V gene, CDR1 is MDHEN and CDR2 is SYDVKM.

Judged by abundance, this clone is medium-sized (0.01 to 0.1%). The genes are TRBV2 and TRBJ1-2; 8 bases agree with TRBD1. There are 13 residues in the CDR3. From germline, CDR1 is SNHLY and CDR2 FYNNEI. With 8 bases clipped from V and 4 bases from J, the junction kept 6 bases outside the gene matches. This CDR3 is CASWTGKTYGYTF. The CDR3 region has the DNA TGTGCCAGCTGGACAGGGAAAACCTATGGCTACACCTTC.

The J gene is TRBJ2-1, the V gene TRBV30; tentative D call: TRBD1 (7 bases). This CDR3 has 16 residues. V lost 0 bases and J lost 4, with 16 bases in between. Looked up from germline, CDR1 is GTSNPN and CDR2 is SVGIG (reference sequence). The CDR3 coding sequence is TGTGCCTGGAGTGTACGCGCAGGGGGAGGTTACAATGAGCAGTTCTTC. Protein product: CAWSVRAGGGYNEQFF.

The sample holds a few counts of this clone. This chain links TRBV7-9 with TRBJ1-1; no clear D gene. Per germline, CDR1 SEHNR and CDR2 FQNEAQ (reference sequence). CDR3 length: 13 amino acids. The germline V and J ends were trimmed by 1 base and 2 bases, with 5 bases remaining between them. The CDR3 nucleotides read TGTGCCAGCAGCTTAGTTACTAACACTGAAGCTTTCTTT. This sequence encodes CASSLVTNTEAFF.

CDR3 nucleotide sequence: TGCGCCAGCAGCACTAGTCTTACCAATGAGCAGTTCTTC. This translates into CASSTSLTNEQFF. This chain joins TRBV5-1 and TRBJ2-1, with a tentative D call TRBD2 (5 bases). The CDR3 length is 13 residues. V lost 4 bases, J lost 6 bases, and 11 bases lay in between. Germline V gene sequence: CDR1 SGHRS, CDR2 YFSETQ. The full variable domain, rest sourced from reference TRBV5-1 and TRBJ2-1, is KAGVTQTPRYLIKTRGQQVTLSCSPISGHRSVSWYQQTPGQGLQFLFEYFSETQRNKGNFPGRFSGRQFSNSRSEMNVSTLELGDSALYLCASSTSLTNEQFFGPGTRLTVL.

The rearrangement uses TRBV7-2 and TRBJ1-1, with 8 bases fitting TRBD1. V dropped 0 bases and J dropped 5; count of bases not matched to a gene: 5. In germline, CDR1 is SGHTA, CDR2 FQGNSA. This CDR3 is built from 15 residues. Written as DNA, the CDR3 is TGTGCCAGCAGCTTAGCGACAGGGGTGGGAACTGAAGCTTTCTTT. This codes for CASSLATGVGTEAFF.

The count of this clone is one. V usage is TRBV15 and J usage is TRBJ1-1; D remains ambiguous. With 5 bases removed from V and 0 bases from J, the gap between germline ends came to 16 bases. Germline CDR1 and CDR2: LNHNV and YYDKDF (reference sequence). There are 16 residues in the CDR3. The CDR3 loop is CATSEGLTLLNTEAFF. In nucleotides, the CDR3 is TGTGCCACCAGCGAAGGACTGACGCTATTGAACACTGAAGCTTTCTTT.